The 6 T cell receptor beta chains below come from one sample, sequenced in a study of T cells in Graves' hyperthyroidism and ophthalmopathy. RNA transcripts provided the source from which TCR beta CDR3 regions were amplified. Using the HTBI primer set, a first-round RT-PCR was run on the TCR CDR3. TCRdb processed the multiplex PCR reads anew with MiXCR; each CDR3 protein has one entry. The table records hundreds of thousands of distinct CDR3 sequences, approximately 14% of them present only once. The sample taken for sequencing was blood. Every receptor here comes from a woman younger than 30 with Graves' hyperthyroidism.

This clonotype has more than one count but fewer than ten. The chain couples TRBV7-6 to TRBJ2-1; unclear D gene. Trimming stripped 2 bases from V and 2 bases from J, with 7 bases between. Germline V lookup: CDR1 SGHVS, CDR2 FNYEAQ. The CDR3 is 14 residues long. The CDR3 spells CASSLIETYNEQFF. The CDR3 bases are TGTGCCAGCAGCTTAATAGAGACCTACAATGAGCAGTTCTTC.

The chain has TRBV5-1 and TRBJ1-1; D perhaps matches TRBD1 (5 bases). V was cut by 0 bases and J by 2 bases, with 17 bases left in between. The germline gives CDR1 SGHRS, CDR2 YFSETQ. The CDR3 contains 17 residues. The CDR3 sequence: CASSLARIRDQNTEAFF. DNA for the CDR3: TGCGCCAGCAGCTTGGCCAGGATCCGGGACCAAAACACTGAAGCTTTCTTT.

Only a few counts were recorded for this clonotype. The genes are TRBV20-1 and TRBJ1-5; 11 bases line up with TRBD1. This CDR3 is 16 amino acids long. V gave up 1 base and J gave up 6 bases; unmatched junction bases: 8. The germline V gene has CDR1 DFQATT and CDR2 SNEGSKA (reference sequence). The CDR3: CSARAPDRGQGQPQHF. For the CDR3, the DNA is TGCAGTGCTAGAGCTCCGGACAGGGGGCAAGGTCAGCCCCAGCATTTT.

To note about this clonotype: The junction shows a germline mismatch at one end, possibly a read error. The J gene is TRBJ1-1, the V gene TRBV4-3; D not certain. CDR1 LGHNA and CDR2 YSLEER come from the germline V gene. CDR3 size: 15 residues. CDR3 sequence (DNA): TGCGCCAGCAGCCAAGGAAAATTGGTGAACACTGAAGCTTCCTTT. It yields the protein CASSQGKLVNTEASF.

The J gene is TRBJ2-3, the V gene TRBV7-9, with D tentatively TRBD2 (7 bases). The CDR3 loop spans 17 amino acids. Germline assignment: CDR1 SEHNR and CDR2 FQNEAQ (reference sequence). Trimming stripped 3 bases from V and 2 bases from J, with 18 bases between. The CDR3 here is CASSFSGGGMFTDTQYF. The DNA for the CDR3 is TGTGCCAGCAGCTTCTCGGGGGGCGGGATGTTCACAGATACGCAGTATTTT.

This clonotype was counted a few times. V is TRBV10-3 and J is TRBJ1-5, with D tentatively TRBD1 (6 bases). Trimming pared 6 bases from V and 0 bases from J, leaving 6 bases between. Germline values: CDR1 ENHRY, CDR2 SYGVKD. CDR3 size: 13 residues. The CDR3 bases are TGTGCCATCAGGGACAGTAGCAATCAGCCCCAGCATTTT. It translates to CAIRDSSNQPQHF.